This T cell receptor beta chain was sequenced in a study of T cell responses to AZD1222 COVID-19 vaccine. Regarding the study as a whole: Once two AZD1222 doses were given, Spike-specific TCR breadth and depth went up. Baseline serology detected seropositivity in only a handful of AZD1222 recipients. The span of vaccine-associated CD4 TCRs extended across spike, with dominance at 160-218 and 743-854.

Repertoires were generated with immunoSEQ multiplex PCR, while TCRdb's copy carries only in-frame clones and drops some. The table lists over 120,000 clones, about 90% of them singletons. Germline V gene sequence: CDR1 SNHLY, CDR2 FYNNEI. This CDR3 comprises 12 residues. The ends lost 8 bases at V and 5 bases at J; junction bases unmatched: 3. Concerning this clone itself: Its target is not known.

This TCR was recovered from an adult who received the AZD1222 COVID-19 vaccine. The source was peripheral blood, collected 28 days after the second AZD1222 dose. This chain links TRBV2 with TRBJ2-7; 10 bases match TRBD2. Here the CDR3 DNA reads TGTGCCAGCGAGCGGGAGGGAAACGAGCAGTACTTC. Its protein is CASEREGNEQYF.